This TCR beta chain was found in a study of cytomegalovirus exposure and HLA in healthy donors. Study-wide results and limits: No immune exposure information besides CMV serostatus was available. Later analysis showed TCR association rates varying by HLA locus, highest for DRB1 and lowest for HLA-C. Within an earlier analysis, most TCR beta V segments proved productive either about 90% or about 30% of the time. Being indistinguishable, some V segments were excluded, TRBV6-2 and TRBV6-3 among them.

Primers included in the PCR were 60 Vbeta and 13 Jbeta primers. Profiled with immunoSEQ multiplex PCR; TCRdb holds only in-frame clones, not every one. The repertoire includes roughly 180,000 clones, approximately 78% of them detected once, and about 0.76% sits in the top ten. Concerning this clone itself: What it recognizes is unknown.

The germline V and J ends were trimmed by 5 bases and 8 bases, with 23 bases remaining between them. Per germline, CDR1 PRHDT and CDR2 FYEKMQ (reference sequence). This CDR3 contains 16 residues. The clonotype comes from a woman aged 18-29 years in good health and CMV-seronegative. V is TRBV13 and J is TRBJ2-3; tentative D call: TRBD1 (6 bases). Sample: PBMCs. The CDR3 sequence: CASSPQGQRGVSTQYF. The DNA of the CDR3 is TGTGCCAGCAGCCCCCAGGGGCAAAGAGGGGTCTCTACGCAGTATTTT.